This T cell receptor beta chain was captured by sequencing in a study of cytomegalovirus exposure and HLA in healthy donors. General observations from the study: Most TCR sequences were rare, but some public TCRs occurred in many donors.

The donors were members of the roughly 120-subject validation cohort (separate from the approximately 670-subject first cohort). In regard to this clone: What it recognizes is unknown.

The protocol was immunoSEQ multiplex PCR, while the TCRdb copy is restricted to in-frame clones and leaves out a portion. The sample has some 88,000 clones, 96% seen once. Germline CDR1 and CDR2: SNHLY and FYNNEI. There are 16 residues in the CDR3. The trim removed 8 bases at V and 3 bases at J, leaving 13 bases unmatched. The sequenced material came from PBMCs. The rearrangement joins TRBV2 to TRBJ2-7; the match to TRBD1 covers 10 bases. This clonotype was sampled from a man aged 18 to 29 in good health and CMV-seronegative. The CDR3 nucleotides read TGTGCCAGCTATGGGATTTCCGGGACAGGGGACTACGAGCAGTACTTC. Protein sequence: CASYGISGTGDYEQYF.